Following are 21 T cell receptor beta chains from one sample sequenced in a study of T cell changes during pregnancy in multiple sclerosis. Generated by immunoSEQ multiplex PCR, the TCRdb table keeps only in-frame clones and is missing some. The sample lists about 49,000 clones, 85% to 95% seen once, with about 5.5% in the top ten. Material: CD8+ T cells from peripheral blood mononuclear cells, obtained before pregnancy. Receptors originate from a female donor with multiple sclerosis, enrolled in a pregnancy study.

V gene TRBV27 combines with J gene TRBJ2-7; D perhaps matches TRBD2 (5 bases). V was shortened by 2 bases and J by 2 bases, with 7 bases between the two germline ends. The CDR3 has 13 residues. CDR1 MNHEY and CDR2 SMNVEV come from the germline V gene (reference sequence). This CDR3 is CASSLGGPYEQYF. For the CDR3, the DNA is TGTGCCAGCAGTTTAGGAGGTCCCTACGAGCAGTACTTC.

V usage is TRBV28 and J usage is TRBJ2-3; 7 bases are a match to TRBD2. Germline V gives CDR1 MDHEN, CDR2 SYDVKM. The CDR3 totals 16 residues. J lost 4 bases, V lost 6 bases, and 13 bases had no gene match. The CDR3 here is CASSPPGGRVADTQYF. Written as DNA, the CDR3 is TGTGCCAGCAGCCCCCCTGGGGGGAGGGTCGCAGATACGCAGTATTTT.

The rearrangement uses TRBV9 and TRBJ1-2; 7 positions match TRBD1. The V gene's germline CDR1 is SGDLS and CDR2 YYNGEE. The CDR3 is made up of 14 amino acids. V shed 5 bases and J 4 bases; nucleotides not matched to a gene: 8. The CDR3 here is CASRPTGTAYGYTF. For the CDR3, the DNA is TGTGCCAGCAGACCTACCGGGACAGCCTATGGCTACACCTTC.

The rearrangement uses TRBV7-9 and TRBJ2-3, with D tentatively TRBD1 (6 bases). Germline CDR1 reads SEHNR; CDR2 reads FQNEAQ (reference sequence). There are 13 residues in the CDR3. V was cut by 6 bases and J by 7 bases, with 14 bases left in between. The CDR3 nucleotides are TGTGCCAGCAGTTCTTACAGGGCGTATACGCAGTATTTT. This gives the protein CASSSYRAYTQYF.

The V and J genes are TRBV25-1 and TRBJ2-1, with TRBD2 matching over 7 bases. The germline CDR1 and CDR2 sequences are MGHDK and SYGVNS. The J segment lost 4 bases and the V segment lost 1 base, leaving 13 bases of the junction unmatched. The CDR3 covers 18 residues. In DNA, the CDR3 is TGTGCCAGCAGTGAATGTCGGGAGAGCGGGACCCTTTACAATGAGCAGTTCTTC. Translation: CASSECRESGTLYNEQFF.

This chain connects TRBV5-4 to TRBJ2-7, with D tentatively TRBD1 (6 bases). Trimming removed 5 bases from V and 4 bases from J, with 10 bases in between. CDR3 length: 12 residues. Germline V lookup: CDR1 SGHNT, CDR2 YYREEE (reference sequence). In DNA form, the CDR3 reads TGTGCCAGCAGTCACAGGGATTACGAGCAGTACTTC. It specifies CASSHRDYEQYF. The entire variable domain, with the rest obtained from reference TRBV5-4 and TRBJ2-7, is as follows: ETGVTQSPTHLIKTRGQQVTLRCSSQSGHNTVSWYQQALGQGPQFIFQYYREEENGRGNFPPRFSGLQFPNYSSELNVNALELDDSALYLCASSHRDYEQYFGPGTRLTVT.

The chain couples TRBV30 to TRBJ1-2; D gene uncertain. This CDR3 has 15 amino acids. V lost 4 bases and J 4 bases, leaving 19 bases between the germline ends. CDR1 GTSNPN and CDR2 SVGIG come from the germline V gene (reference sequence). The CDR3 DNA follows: TGTGCCTGGACCTGGAGGCTCCAAAGGAGCTATGGCTACACCTTC. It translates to CAWTWRLQRSYGYTF. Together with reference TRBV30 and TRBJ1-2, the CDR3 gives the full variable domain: SQTIHQWPATLVQPVGSPLSLECTVEGTSNPNLYWYRQAAGRGLQLLFYSVGIGQISSEVPQNLSASRPQDRQFILSSKKLLLSDSGFYLCAWTWRLQRSYGYTFGSGTRLTVV.

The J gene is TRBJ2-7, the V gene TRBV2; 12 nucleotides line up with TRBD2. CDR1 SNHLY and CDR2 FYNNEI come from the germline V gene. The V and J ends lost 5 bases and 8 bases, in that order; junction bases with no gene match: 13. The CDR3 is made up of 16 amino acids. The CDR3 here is CASSWGRTSGMNQQYF. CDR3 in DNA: TGTGCCAGCAGTTGGGGTCGGACTAGCGGGATGAACCAGCAGTACTTC.

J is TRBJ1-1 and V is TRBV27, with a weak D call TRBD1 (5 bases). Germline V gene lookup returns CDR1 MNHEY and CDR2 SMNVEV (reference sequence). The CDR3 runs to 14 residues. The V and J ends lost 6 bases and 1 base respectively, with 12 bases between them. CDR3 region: CASSRAGPNTEAFF. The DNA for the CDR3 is TGTGCCAGCAGCCGCGCGGGACCGAACACTGAAGCTTTCTTT.

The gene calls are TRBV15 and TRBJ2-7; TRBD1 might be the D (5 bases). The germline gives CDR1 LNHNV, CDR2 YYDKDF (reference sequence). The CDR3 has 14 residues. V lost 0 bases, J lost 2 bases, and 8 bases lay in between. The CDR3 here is CATSRDATAYEQYF. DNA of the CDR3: TGTGCCACCAGCAGAGATGCGACAGCCTACGAGCAGTACTTC.

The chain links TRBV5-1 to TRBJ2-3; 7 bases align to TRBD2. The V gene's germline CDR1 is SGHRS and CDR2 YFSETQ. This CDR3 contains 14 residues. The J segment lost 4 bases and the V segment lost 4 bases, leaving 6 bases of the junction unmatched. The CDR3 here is CASSPGSGADTQYF. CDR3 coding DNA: TGCGCCAGCAGCCCCGGGAGCGGGGCAGATACGCAGTATTTT.

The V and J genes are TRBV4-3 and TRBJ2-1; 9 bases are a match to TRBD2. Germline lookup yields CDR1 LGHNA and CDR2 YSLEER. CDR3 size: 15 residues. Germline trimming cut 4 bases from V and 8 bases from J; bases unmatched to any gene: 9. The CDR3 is CASSRGAGGSDEQFF. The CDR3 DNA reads TGCGCCAGCAGCCGGGGGGCGGGAGGGTCAGATGAGCAGTTCTTC.

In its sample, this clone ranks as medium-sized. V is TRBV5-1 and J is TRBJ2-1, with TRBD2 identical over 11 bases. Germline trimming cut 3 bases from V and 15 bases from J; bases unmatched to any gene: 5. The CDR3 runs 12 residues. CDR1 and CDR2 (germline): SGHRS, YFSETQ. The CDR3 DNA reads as TGCGCCAGCAGCTCCATAGCGGGAGGGCCGTTCTTC. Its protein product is CASSSIAGGPFF.

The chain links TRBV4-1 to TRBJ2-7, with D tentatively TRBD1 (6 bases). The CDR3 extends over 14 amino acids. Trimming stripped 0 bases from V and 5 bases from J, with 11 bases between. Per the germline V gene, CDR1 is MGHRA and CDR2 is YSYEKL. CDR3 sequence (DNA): TGCGCCAGCAGCCAAGAGGCAGGGGTCCACGAGCAGTACTTC. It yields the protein CASSQEAGVHEQYF.

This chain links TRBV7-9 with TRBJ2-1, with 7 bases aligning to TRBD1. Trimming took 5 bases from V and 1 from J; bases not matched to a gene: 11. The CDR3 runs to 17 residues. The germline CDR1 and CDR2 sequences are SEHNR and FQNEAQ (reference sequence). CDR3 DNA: TGTGCCAGCAGCCCGCCCCGACAGGGACCTTCCTACAATGAGCAGTTCTTC. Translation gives CASSPPRQGPSYNEQFF.

The CDR3 loop is CASSASGSTDTQYF. The CDR3 bases are TGTGCCAGCAGTGCTAGCGGGAGCACAGATACGCAGTATTTT. This rearrangement joins TRBV6-4 to TRBJ2-3; 8 positions agree with TRBD2. The CDR3 contains 14 residues. CDR1 is MRHNA and CDR2 is SNTAGT in the germline V gene. J gave up 0 bases and V 4 bases, and 0 bases lay outside the gene matches.

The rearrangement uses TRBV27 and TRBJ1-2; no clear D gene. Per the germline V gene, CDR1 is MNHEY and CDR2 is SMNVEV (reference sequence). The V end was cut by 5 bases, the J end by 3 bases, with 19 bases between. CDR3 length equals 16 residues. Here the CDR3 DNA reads TGTGCCAGCAGTCCCCTGGCATCAGGTACCCACTATGGCTACACCTTC. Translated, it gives CASSPLASGTHYGYTF.

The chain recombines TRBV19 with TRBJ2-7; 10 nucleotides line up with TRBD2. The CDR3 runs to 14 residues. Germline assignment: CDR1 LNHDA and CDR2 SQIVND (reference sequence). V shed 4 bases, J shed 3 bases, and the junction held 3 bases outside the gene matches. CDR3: CASSRASGSYEQYF. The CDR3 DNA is TGTGCCAGTAGTAGAGCTAGCGGGAGCTACGAGCAGTACTTC.

CDR3 sequence reads: CASSEARGVNTEAFF. The CDR3 nucleotides read TGTGCCAGCAGTGAAGCCAGAGGCGTGAACACTGAAGCTTTCTTT. The genes are TRBV6-1 and TRBJ1-1; unclear D gene. This CDR3 has 15 residues. CDR1 is MNHNS, CDR2 SASEGT, per germline. V was pared by 0 bases and J by 0 bases, with 8 bases between.

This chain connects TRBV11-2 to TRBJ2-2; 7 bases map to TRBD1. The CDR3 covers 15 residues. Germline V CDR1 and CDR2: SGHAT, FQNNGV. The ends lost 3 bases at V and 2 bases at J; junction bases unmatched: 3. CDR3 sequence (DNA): TGTGCCAGCAGCTTGAGAGGGGGCAACACCGGGGAGCTGTTTTTT. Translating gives CASSLRGGNTGELFF.

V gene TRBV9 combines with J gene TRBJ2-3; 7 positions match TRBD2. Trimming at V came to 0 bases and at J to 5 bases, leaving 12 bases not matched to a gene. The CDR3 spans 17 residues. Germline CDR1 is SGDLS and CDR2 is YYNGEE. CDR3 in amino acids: CASSVVGSRESGDTQYF. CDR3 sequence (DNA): TGTGCCAGCAGCGTAGTGGGGTCGCGGGAGAGTGGAGATACGCAGTATTTT.